This T cell receptor (beta chain) is drawn from a study of blood T cells in healthy people across ages. General study results and limits: There were more naive CD4+ cells and higher diversity in long-lived donors than in aged donors.

Comment on this clonotype: What it binds is unknown.

Investigators took about 9.4 milliliters of peripheral blood from every donor. A second PCR, run for about 7 to 11 cycles, used a sample-barcoded 5' primer plus a J-beta primer mix. The yield of each sample was at least 2.5 million CDR3-containing paired-end reads. TCRdb passed the 5' RACE reads through MiXCR, listing each CDR3 protein once. The sample has approximately 900,000 distinct CDR3 sequences, 40% to 60% seen once. V gave up 3 bases and J gave up 6 bases; unmatched junction bases: 4. CDR1 is DFQATT, CDR2 SNEGSKA, per germline (reference sequence). The CDR3 has 15 residues. This receptor was obtained from a young man in good health. The chain links TRBV20-1 to TRBJ2-1; 14 nucleotides match TRBD2. The sample consisted of blood. DNA of the CDR3: TGCAGTGCTAGGGTCGGACTAGCGGGGGGCAATGAGCAGTTCTTC. It translates to CSARVGLAGGNEQFF.